The 21 T cell receptor beta chains below come from one sample, sequenced in a study of tumor and adjacent non-tumor tissue in lung cancer. TCRbeta libraries were built with three rounds of nested PCR, modified from ARM-PCR. TCRdb processed the multiplex PCR reads anew with MiXCR; each CDR3 protein has one entry. Of 100,000 to 150,000 distinct CDR3 sequences in the sample, 66% are singletons; the top ten hold 13%. The template was RNA from unsorted bulk tissue. Sequences were obtained from lung tumor tissue. Source of these receptors: a man aged 25-40 years with non-small cell lung cancer.

For this clonotype: Given a much more abundant clone one base away, this may be a read error. The V and J genes are TRBV20-1 and TRBJ2-7; no reliable D call. Deletions cut 6 bases from V and 3 bases from J, with 18 bases between. The CDR3 covers 14 residues. Germline V gene data show CDR1 as DFQATT and CDR2 as SNEGSKA (reference sequence). The CDR3 reads CSATKGVLGYEQYF. The DNA for the CDR3 is TGCAGTGCCACAAAAGGAGTCCTAGGCTACGAGCAGTACTTC.

This clonotype was seen at least ten times. J is TRBJ2-5 and V is TRBV6-1, with a possible D match to TRBD2 (6 bases). This CDR3 comprises 13 residues. The V gene's germline CDR1 is MNHNS and CDR2 SASEGT. Trimming stripped 4 bases from V and 6 bases from J, with 12 bases between. The CDR3: CASSVEEGKTQYF. For the CDR3, the DNA is TGTGCCAGCAGTGTGGAGGAGGGGAAGACCCAGTACTTC.

The J gene is TRBJ2-6, the V gene TRBV7-9; D gene uncertain. In germline, CDR1 is SEHNR, CDR2 FQNEAQ (reference sequence). V dropped 3 bases and J dropped 4 bases, with 7 bases sitting between them. This CDR3 contains 14 residues. CDR3 sequence: CASSLRGGANVLTF. The CDR3 region has the DNA TGTGCCAGCAGCTTGCGCGGCGGGGCCAACGTCCTGACTTTC. The full variable domain, its missing parts supplied by reference TRBV7-9 and TRBJ2-6, is DTGVSQNPRHKITKRGQNVTFRCDPISEHNRLYWYRQTLGQGPEFLTYFQNEAQLEKSRLLSDRFSAERPKGSFSTLEIQRTEQGDSAMYLCASSLRGGANVLTFGAGSRLTVL.

J is TRBJ1-1 and V is TRBV12-3 or TRBV12-4; the D gene is possibly TRBD1 (6 bases). The CDR3 is 14 residues long. V was shortened by 7 bases and J by 3 bases, with 15 bases between the two germline ends. CDR3 residues: CASNSTGIYTEAFF. Written as DNA, the CDR3 is TGTGCCAGCAATTCAACAGGGATATACACTGAAGCTTTCTTT.

Comment on this clonotype: As the CDR3 is not closed by the conserved phenylalanine or tryptophan, this likely results from a read error. The DNA is left out, because the CDR3 cannot be placed on it with certainty; the CDR3 is given as TCRdb lists it. The V call is TRBV28, the J call TRBJ2-6. Germline CDR1 reads MDHEN; CDR2 reads SYDVKM. The CDR3 spans 15 amino acids, including both terminal residues. The CDR3 sequence: CASSIDSSGANVLSS.

The genes are TRBV11-2 and TRBJ2-3; D unresolved. Germline V gene data show CDR1 as SGHAT and CDR2 as FQNNGV. This CDR3 has 14 amino acids. CDR3 sequence: CDINLNPVGDTQYF. CDR3 DNA: TGTGACATCAACTTAAATCCGGTGGGGGATACGCAGTATTTT.

This clonotype occurred once. One end of the junction does not line up with germline, which may come from a read error. This chain joins TRBV11-2 and TRBJ2-1; D possibly corresponds to TRBD2 (6 bases). CDR3 length: 16 residues. Germline V lookup: CDR1 SGHAT, CDR2 FQNNGV. CDR3 nucleotides: TGTGCCAGCAGCCTCACTAGCATGGCGCCCTACAATGGGCAGTTCTTC. It translates to CASSLTSMAPYNGQFF.

As concerns this clonotype: At one boundary the junction diverges from the germline segment, which might be a read error. The V gene is TRBV20-1, the J gene TRBJ1-2, with a tentative D call TRBD1 (6 bases). Germline V CDR1 and CDR2: DFQATT, SNEGSKA (reference sequence). This CDR3 spans 13 amino acids. As DNA, the CDR3 is TGCAGTGCTAGAGATTGGGGGGCCTATGGCTACGCCTTC. It specifies CSARDWGAYGYAF.

This clonotype was counted only a few times. A much larger clone differs from this one at a single base, so this may be a read error. CDR3 sequence: CASSPFTGFGDYTF. The CDR3 nucleotides read TGTGCCAGCAGCCCCTTTACAGGATTCGGAGACTACACCTTC. The J gene is TRBJ1-2, the V gene TRBV6-5, with D tentatively TRBD1 (5 bases). The CDR3 loop spans 14 amino acids. The V end was cut by 6 bases, the J end by 10 bases, with 21 bases between. Germline V gene data show CDR1 as MNHEY and CDR2 as SVGAGI.

As to this clonotype: A much more abundant neighbour one base away suggests this may be a read error. The chain couples TRBV20-1 to TRBJ2-1; the match to TRBD2 covers 7 bases. The CDR3 runs to 12 residues. Per germline, CDR1 DFQATT and CDR2 SNEGSKA (reference sequence). This CDR3 reads CSAGLADNEQSF. The CDR3 bases are TGCAGTGCTGGGCTAGCGGACAATGAGCAGTCCTTC.

Comments on this clonotype: This may stem from a read error, because a much larger clone lies one nucleotide away. The chain combines TRBV29-1 with TRBJ2-7; D is possibly TRBD2 (6 bases). The V gene lost 8 bases and the J gene lost 0 bases, with 14 bases spanning the gap. CDR1 is SQVTM and CDR2 is ANQGSEA in the germline V gene. The CDR3 runs to 13 residues. Here the CDR3 DNA reads TGCAGCATTCGGGCGGGGAACTCCTACGAGCAGTACTTC. It yields the protein CSIRAGNSYEQYF.

This clonotype has more than one count but fewer than ten. The chain is built from TRBV23-1 and TRBJ2-2; D uncertain. TRBV23-1 is assigned to the ORF class and has an uncertain function. Trimming pared 2 bases from V and 4 bases from J, leaving 17 bases between. This CDR3 region has 17 residues. This CDR3 is CASSQPDGCRRTGELFF. The DNA for the CDR3 is TGCGCCAGCAGTCAACCTGACGGTTGCCGGCGCACCGGGGAGCTGTTTTTT.

This rearrangement joins TRBV12-3 or TRBV12-4 to TRBJ2-3; D may be TRBD2 (5 bases). V shed 6 bases and J shed 1 base, with 14 bases lying between them. The CDR3 has 15 amino acids. CDR3 sequence: CASSPRGKGTDTQYF. CDR3 nucleotide sequence: TGTGCCAGCAGCCCTCGAGGGAAGGGCACAGATACGCAGTATTTT.

Turning to this clonotype: A much larger clone is a single base away; this may be a read error. This rearrangement joins TRBV6-2 or TRBV6-3 to TRBJ2-3; weak D call: TRBD2 (6 bases). CDR1 and CDR2 (germline): MNHEY, SVGEGT. This CDR3 has 13 residues. CDR3 bases: TGTGCCATCCGGGGTACTAGCACAGATACGCGGTATTTT. The encoded protein is CAIRGTSTDTRYF.

Notes on this clonotype: This may stem from a read error, because a much larger clone lies one nucleotide away. The chain couples TRBV6-5 to TRBJ1-1, with D uncertain. The germline V gene encodes CDR1 MNHEY and CDR2 SVGAGI. The CDR3 length is 15 residues. The CDR3 region has the DNA TGTGCCAGCAGTTACCGAGGGCGGATGAACAGTGAAGCTTTCTTT. Protein sequence: CASSYRGRMNSEAFF.

Details on this clonotype: Lacking the conserved final phenylalanine or tryptophan, this CDR3 likely reflects a read error. This chain connects TRBV6-2 or TRBV6-3 to TRBJ1-1; D possibly corresponds to TRBD1 (6 bases). Trimming took 1 base from V and 2 from J, leaving 17 bases between them. The CDR3 length is 17 residues. Germline values: CDR1 MNHEY, CDR2 SVGEGT. As DNA, the CDR3 is TGTGCCAGCAGTTACTTAATAGGGGGTTCCATTAACACTGAAGCTTTCTCT. This codes for CASSYLIGGSINTEAFS.

The rearrangement links TRBV5-1 to TRBJ2-7; D possibly matches TRBD1 or TRBD2 (5 bases each). Germline V CDR1 and CDR2: SGHRS, YFSETQ. The CDR3 covers 16 residues. V was shortened by 4 bases and J by 1 base, with 18 bases between the two germline ends. The CDR3 coding sequence is TGCGCCAGCAGCCAGGGACCGAGCTCATCATCCTACGAGCAGTACTTC. This translates into CASSQGPSSSSYEQYF.

Comment on this clonotype: This is likely a read error, given that the CDR3 carries no conserved phenylalanine or tryptophan at its end. DNA for the CDR3: TGTGCCATCAGTGACTCAGGGGCCCAAGAGACCCAGTACTTA. This gives the protein CAISDSGAQETQYL. The chain carries TRBV10-3 and TRBJ2-5, with TRBD1 as a possible D gene (6 bases). Per the germline V gene, CDR1 is ENHRY and CDR2 is SYGVKD. The germline V and J ends were trimmed by 3 bases and 1 base, with 9 bases remaining between them. The CDR3 contains 14 residues.

Comments on this clonotype: A much more abundant neighbour one base away suggests this may be a read error. The chain employs TRBV6-2 or TRBV6-3 and TRBJ1-1; no definite D call. CDR1 MNHEY and CDR2 SVGEGT come from the germline V gene. The CDR3 extends over 14 amino acids. V was clipped by 7 bases and J by 1 base, with 13 bases between them. The chain's CDR3 is CASIMGYPNTEAFF. The CDR3 DNA reads TGTGCCAGCATCATGGGGTACCCGAACACTGAAGCTTTCTTT.

This clonotype was counted only a few times. The junction departs from germline at one end; a sequencing error may be responsible. V gene TRBV4-2 combines with J gene TRBJ1-2; the match to TRBD1 covers 8 bases. The CDR3 loop spans 14 amino acids. CDR1 LGHNA and CDR2 YNFKEQ come from the germline V gene. The DNA for the CDR3 is TGTGTCAGCAGCCACGAGCAGGGGGCGCCTGGCTACACCTTC. Translation gives CVSSHEQGAPGYTF.

To note about this clonotype: This may be a read error, as it is one base from a much larger clone. The CDR3 protein is CTSSPGGGSYGYTF. CDR3 nucleotide sequence: TGTACCAGCAGCCCAGGCGGCGGCTCCTATGGCTACACCTTC. This rearrangement joins TRBV5-6 to TRBJ1-2; no firm D call. The CDR3 covers 14 residues. Germline values: CDR1 SGHDT, CDR2 YYEEEE.